Below, one T cell receptor (beta chain) is given with its context. What antigen it recognizes has not been identified. No much larger clonotype is one base removed from it; base qualities were not supplied. The CDR3 spans 14 residues, from the cysteine through the phenylalanine. Only CDR3 DNA remains: 42 bases, in frame from the first base. CDR1 and CDR2, looked up from the germline V gene, are SGHTS and YDEGEE. At the junction V is shortened by 1 base and J by 2 bases, with 7 bases in between. This record comes from a study of CD8+CD57+ T cells in acquired aplastic anemia listed by TCRdb under 2018. Background on the whole study: On average, sorted CD4+ and CD8+ cells yielded around 3.4 ug of extracted DNA, with a range of roughly 0.17 to 30 ug. CD8+CD57+ expansion was defined as a frequency above the mean frequency observed in healthy subjects. Overall study results and their limits: Patients and healthy controls showed no significant difference in CD8+ Simpson's diversity (P=0.060). Some 30 CD8+ CDR3 sequences were found to be shared between patients and controls, but these sequences appeared to be highly expressed in patients and within the immunodominant clones of the patients.

Expansion of CD8+CD57+ cells had been shown by flow cytometry in the patients chosen for sequencing. All patients had severe acquired aplastic anemia diagnosed by International Study of Aplastic Anemia and Agranulocytosis and Camitta criteria. Patients had received no therapy at the time of blood sampling. TCR repertoires of sorted CD4+ and CD8+ blood T cells from severe aplastic anemia patients and healthy subjects were deep-sequenced in the study. Patients were enrolled in the USA under clinicaltrials.gov protocols 00001620, 01623167, 00001397, 00071045, 00081523 and 00961064. Ficoll-Paque density gradient centrifugation was used to isolate peripheral blood mononuclear cells. Before DNA extraction, CD4+ and CD8+ T cells were sorted by FACS or by magnetic beads. Genomic DNA served as template for TCR beta VDJ combination and CDR3 sequence profiling. An Illumina HiSeq 2000 was the platform used for TCR repertoire sequencing. From the authors' description of their analysis: TRBV/TRBJ rearrangement plots, CDR3 size and DJ length profiles, and Simpson's diversity index were used to assess repertoires. The most abundant DNA sequence in the deep sequencing data was defined as the immunodominant clone. CDR3 amino acid sequences were checked for sharing across subjects and were also compared against the VDJdb database and published repertoires. Clones were called with MiXCR by TCRdb after fastp trimmed the public reads at Q25, and only in-frame beta chains were retained. All rows with the same CDR3 protein become a single entry with the most common DNA and genes. These V and J calls rely on TCRdb rather than the paper's analysis. A total of 450,000 to 600,000 distinct CDR3 sequences appear in this sample, roughly 34% of them only once. Of the sample, around 0.82% is held by the ten largest clones.

The receptor was isolated from a human donor with aplastic anemia. The rearranged chain carries TRBV5-8 and TRBJ1-5, with the D gene not clear enough to name. The sample comprised sorted CD4+, CD8+, or CD8+CD57+ T cells (not recorded which) from PBMCs. The bases read TGTGCCAGCAGCTTGCGAGTCCGCAATCAGCCCCAGCATTTT. Protein translation: CASSLRVRNQPQHF.